The TCR beta chain under discussion was sequenced for a study of blood T cell repertoires in COVID-19. Study information: The cDNA or gDNA used as material had been derived from T cells, B-cell-depleted T cells, or PBMCs.

This CDR3 is 15 amino acids long. CDR1 is SGHTA, CDR2 FQGTGA, per germline. The junction had 7 bases not matched to a gene; V was cut back by 5 bases and J by 4 bases. Produced via immunoSEQ multiplex PCR; TCRdb's table is partial and in-frame only. The sample lists about 270,000 clones; roughly 84% were seen once. This clone was counted at least ten times. This CDR3 is also generated by other DNA sequences in the sample. Sequencing was carried out using peripheral blood. This TCR was sampled from a woman between 18 and 29 years old with acute or convalescent COVID-19. The V and J genes are TRBV7-3 and TRBJ1-2; TRBD1 matches at 10 bases. The CDR3 nucleotides are TGTGCCAGCAGCCTTGACGGGACAGGGGCCTATGGCTACACCTTC. Encoded protein: CASSLDGTGAYGYTF.